The 9 T cell receptor beta chains reported below all come from one sample, sequenced in a study of naive and memory T cell subsets. The beta constant-region primer was an equimolar mix of two oligonucleotides covering TRBC1 and TRBC2. TCRdb ran MiXCR on the UMI-ligation and nested PCR reads and lists one entry per CDR3 protein. The repertoire holds some 83,000 distinct CDR3 sequences, with about 12% as singletons. The specimen was central memory CD4+ T cells from blood. The source of these receptors is a human donor in good health.

Details on this clonotype: Possible read error: a much larger clone is one base away. The chain is built from TRBV4-1 and TRBJ2-3; 7 bases are a match to TRBD2. The CDR3 consists of 15 residues. In germline, CDR1 is MGHRA, CDR2 YSYEKL. V lost 4 bases, J lost 5 bases, and 9 bases stayed unmatched. As DNA, the CDR3 is TGCGCCAGCAGCCCAGGGACTATTCGCATAGATACGCAGTATTTT. Translation: CASSPGTIRIDTQYF.

This clonotype was seen just once. CDR3: CASSLARSDYEQYF. The CDR3 DNA reads as TGTGCCAGCAGCTTAGCGAGGAGCGACTACGAGCAGTACTTC. The V gene is TRBV7-2, the J gene TRBJ2-7; D remains ambiguous. Trimming cost V 0 bases and J 3 bases, with 9 bases left between them. Germline V lookup: CDR1 SGHTA, CDR2 FQGNSA. The CDR3 sequence is 14 residues long.

This clonotype was counted between two and nine times. The CDR3 DNA follows: TGTGCCAGCAACCCTTCTAGCGGGAGCTACAATGAGCAGTTCTTC. This translates into CASNPSSGSYNEQFF. The chain uses TRBV9 and TRBJ2-1; 10 nucleotides align to TRBD2. Trimming removed 6 bases from V and 3 bases from J; junction bases left unmatched: 6. Per the germline V gene, CDR1 is SGDLS and CDR2 is YYNGEE. This CDR3 spans 15 amino acids.

The CDR3 DNA is TGCAGTGCTAGAGTGGAGGGTGCCAATCAGCCCCAGCATTTT. The encoded protein is CSARVEGANQPQHF. V usage is TRBV20-1 and J usage is TRBJ1-5; D is unresolved. Germline lookup yields CDR1 DFQATT and CDR2 SNEGSKA (reference sequence). Trimming removed 1 base at V and 3 bases at J, with 10 bases between. This CDR3 spans 14 amino acids.

There are many counts of this clonotype. This chain links TRBV27 with TRBJ2-1, with D unresolved. Germline V CDR1 and CDR2: MNHEY, SMNVEV (reference sequence). The CDR3 has 15 residues. The V end lost 2 bases, the J end lost 4 bases, and 12 bases lay between the germline ends. The CDR3 bases are TGTGCCAGCAGTTTAGGCGGACGAGCTTACAATGAGCAGTTCTTC. Translated: CASSLGGRAYNEQFF.

The sample holds many counts of this clonotype. V and J are TRBV6-5 and TRBJ1-5; the D gene is possibly TRBD1 (5 bases). Germline values: CDR1 MNHEY, CDR2 SVGAGI. V was cut by 6 bases and J by 0 bases, with 12 bases left in between. The CDR3 is made up of 15 amino acids. The CDR3 loop reads CASRRAGDSNQPQHF. The CDR3 DNA sequence: TGTGCCAGCAGGCGAGCGGGGGATAGCAATCAGCCCCAGCATTTT.

This clonotype was counted at least ten times. CDR3 nucleotide sequence: TGTGCCAGCAGGCGGGGGGGGGCCAATGAGCAGTTCTTC. It encodes CASRRGGANEQFF. This chain uses TRBV3-1 with TRBJ2-1; 9 positions match TRBD2. V lost 6 bases and J lost 6; bases outside the gene matches: 3. CDR3 length: 13 residues. The V gene's germline CDR1 is LGHDT and CDR2 YNNKEL (reference sequence).

The CDR3 loop reads CSGASGQETQYF. The CDR3 DNA is TGCAGCGGGGCTAGCGGGCAAGAGACCCAGTACTTC. This chain connects TRBV29-1 to TRBJ2-5; TRBD2 matches at 8 bases. The V gene's germline CDR1 is SQVTM and CDR2 ANQGSEA. This CDR3 is built from 12 residues. V shed 7 bases, J shed 2 bases, and the junction held 3 bases outside the gene matches.

This clonotype was recorded at least ten times. At one end, the junction sequence differs from germline, possibly due to a read error. The chain joins TRBV6-5 to TRBJ2-3, with 15 bases matching TRBD2. This CDR3 spans 17 amino acids. The germline V gene encodes CDR1 MNHEY and CDR2 SVGAGI. CDR3 residues: CASSYSGTSGRPDTQYF. CDR3 bases: TGTGCCAGCAGCTACTCCGGGACTAGCGGGAGGCCAGATACGCAGTATTTT.